The 21 T cell receptor beta chains below were found in one sample sequenced in a study of shared clonotypes between healthy human individuals. Assay used: immunoSEQ multiplex PCR; TCRdb lists only in-frame clones, some missing. The table lists around 510,000 clones, more than 95% of them singletons, with around 0.067% in the top ten. The sequenced material came from naive CD4+ T cells sorted from blood. Subset specified: CD45RA+ positively selected. These TCRs come from a woman aged 25 to 39 in good health.

The rearrangement uses TRBV21-1 and TRBJ1-4; the table assigns TRBD1, which was not confirmed against the DNA. TRBV21-1 is a pseudogene. This CDR3 region has 16 residues. This chain's CDR3 is CASSKVKGATNEKLFF. CDR3 nucleotides: TGTGCCAGCAGCAAAGTGAAGGGGGCAACTAATGAAAAACTGTTTTTT.

This rearrangement joins TRBV7-3 to TRBJ2-2; D is ambiguous. The CDR3 is 15 residues long. With 2 bases removed from V and 7 bases from J, the gap between germline ends came to 14 bases. Germline V gene data show CDR1 as SGHTA and CDR2 as FQGTGA. CDR3 in DNA: TGTGCCAGCAGCTTAGAGGCCTTGCCGGGCGGGGAGCTGTTTTTT. This gives the protein CASSLEALPGGELFF.

The chain is built from TRBV28 and TRBJ2-1; 12 bases fit TRBD2. With 6 bases clipped from V and 4 bases from J, the junction kept 4 bases outside the gene matches. CDR1 and CDR2 from the germline V gene are MDHEN and SYDVKM. This CDR3 has 15 residues. The CDR3 reads CASRLLAGGYNEQFF. CDR3 bases: TGTGCCAGCAGGCTTCTAGCGGGAGGGTACAATGAGCAGTTCTTC.

The chain employs TRBV11-3 and TRBJ2-6; D unresolved. The CDR3 is made up of 14 amino acids. The V end was cut by 5 bases, the J end by 0 bases, with 5 bases between. Germline CDR1 SGHNT, CDR2 YENEEA. CDR3 sequence reads: CASSHSSGANVLTF. CDR3 DNA sequence: TGTGCCAGCAGCCACAGCTCTGGGGCCAACGTCCTGACTTTC. Full variable domain (outside the CDR3, taken from reference TRBV11-3 and TRBJ2-6): EAGVVQSPRYKIIEKKQPVAFWCNPISGHNTLYWYLQNLGQGPELLIRYENEEAVDDSQLPKDRFSAERLKGVDSTLKIQPAELGDSAVYLCASSHSSGANVLTFGAGSRLTVL.

This chain joins TRBV5-1 and TRBJ1-3, with 7 bases matching TRBD1. CDR3 length equals 16 residues. Trimming took 4 bases from V and 0 from J; bases not matched to a gene: 7. Germline V gives CDR1 SGHRS, CDR2 YFSETQ. The CDR3 DNA sequence: TGCGCCAGCAGCCAACAGGGGTACCCCTCTGGAAACACCATATATTTT. Its translation is CASSQQGYPSGNTIYF.

The chain is built from TRBV28 and TRBJ2-7, with 8 bases fitting TRBD2. CDR1 is MDHEN and CDR2 is SYDVKM in the germline V gene. The CDR3 runs to 14 residues. The V and J ends lost 5 bases and 3 bases, in that order; junction bases with no gene match: 6. The CDR3 loop is CASSLGGLVYEQYF. CDR3 DNA sequence: TGTGCCAGCAGTCTTGGGGGACTAGTCTACGAGCAGTACTTC.

This clone appeared once. The chain combines TRBV11-2 with TRBJ2-7; TRBD1 aligns across 9 bases. The CDR3 runs to 16 residues. The ends lost 1 base at V and 3 bases at J; junction bases unmatched: 7. Germline CDR1 and CDR2: SGHAT and FQNNGV. CDR3 in DNA: TGTGCCAGCAGCTTAGGCGGGACAGGGAGACGCTACGAGCAGTACTTC. This translates into CASSLGGTGRRYEQYF.

The CDR3 sequence is CASSGTGVNTGELFF. For the CDR3, the DNA is TGTGCCAGTAGTGGGACAGGGGTGAACACCGGGGAGCTGTTTTTT. This chain links TRBV19 with TRBJ2-2; 10 nucleotides agree with TRBD1. This CDR3 region has 15 residues. J gave up 1 base and V 5 bases, and 1 base lay outside the gene matches. CDR1 is LNHDA, CDR2 SQIVND, per germline (reference sequence).

V and J are TRBV7-9 and TRBJ2-5; D is unclear. Trimming took off 5 bases at V and 1 base at J, with 11 bases between the two ends. The CDR3 runs to 14 residues. Looked up from germline, CDR1 is SEHNR and CDR2 is FQNEAQ (reference sequence). CDR3 sequence (DNA): TGTGCCAGCAGCACCAGGACGGTCCAAGAGACCCAGTACTTC. Residues: CASSTRTVQETQYF.

The chain combines TRBV18 with TRBJ2-3; D not certain. V lost 0 bases and J lost 5, with 6 bases in between. CDR1 is KGHSH, CDR2 LQKENI, per germline. The CDR3 totals 13 residues. In DNA, the CDR3 is TGTGCCAGCTCACCACCCCAACTAGATACGCAGTATTTT. Residues: CASSPPQLDTQYF.

As for this clone: A read error may produce the germline difference seen at one junction end. The gene calls are TRBV11-2 and TRBJ2-7; the D is unclear. The CDR3 contains 13 residues. Germline CDR1 reads SGHAT; CDR2 reads FQNNGV. The CDR3 sequence is CASSLVEPKELYF. The CDR3 DNA follows: TGTGCCAGCAGCTTAGTGGAGCCTAAGGAGCTGTACTTC.

V and J are TRBV6-5 and TRBJ2-7, with D perhaps being TRBD1 or TRBD2 (5 bases each). The CDR3 is 11 residues long. Germline CDR1 reads MNHEY; CDR2 reads SVGAGI. V shed 3 bases and J shed 13 bases, with 13 bases lying between them. DNA of the CDR3: TGTGCCAGCAGTTATGGAGGCAGGGCCTACTTC. The encoded protein is CASSYGGRAYF.

This clone was seen once. This chain joins TRBV19 and TRBJ1-5; D is ambiguous. The CDR3 length is 14 residues. CDR1 is LNHDA and CDR2 is SQIVND in the germline V gene (reference sequence). V dropped 7 bases and J dropped 0 bases, with 10 bases sitting between them. The CDR3 sequence is CASKRRSSNQPQHF. The CDR3 DNA is TGTGCCAGTAAACGACGGAGTAGCAATCAGCCCCAGCATTTT.

The V call is TRBV5-5, the J call TRBJ1-1; maybe TRBD1 (6 bases). Trimming stripped 2 bases from V and 8 bases from J, with 16 bases between. This CDR3 comprises 14 residues. Per the germline V gene, CDR1 is SGHKS and CDR2 is YYEKEE (reference sequence). The CDR3 here is CASSFSTGTLEAFF. Written as DNA, the CDR3 is TGTGCCAGCAGCTTTTCAACAGGGACTCTAGAAGCTTTCTTT.

This clone was counted a single time. J is TRBJ2-1 and V is TRBV4-1; 8 nucleotides match TRBD2. The CDR3 spans 16 residues. With 2 bases clipped from V and 7 bases from J, the junction kept 10 bases outside the gene matches. Germline CDR1 reads MGHRA; CDR2 reads YSYEKL. This chain's CDR3 is CASSQPGRAPRNEQFF. DNA of the CDR3: TGCGCCAGCAGCCAACCCGGGAGGGCCCCTCGTAATGAGCAGTTCTTC.

As regards this clone: The same CDR3 also results from other DNA sequences found in this sample. V gene TRBV7-2 combines with J gene TRBJ1-1; D is unresolved. This CDR3 comprises 14 residues. Germline assignment: CDR1 SGHTA and CDR2 FQGNSA. V shed 1 base and J shed 0 bases, with 6 bases lying between them. CDR3 sequence (DNA): TGTGCCAGCAGCTTAGGTCAGGTGAACACTGAAGCTTTCTTT. This encodes CASSLGQVNTEAFF.

The chain uses TRBV27 and TRBJ2-2; TRBD1 aligns across 8 bases. The CDR3 contains 16 residues. The germline CDR1 and CDR2 sequences are MNHEY and SMNVEV (reference sequence). V lost 6 bases, J lost 2 bases, and 8 bases stayed unmatched. The CDR3 DNA reads TGTGCCAGCAGAACCACGGACAGGGACAACACCGGGGAGCTGTTTTTT. Its protein is CASRTTDRDNTGELFF.

The CDR3 loop reads CASSPYGTGELFF. The CDR3 DNA reads TGCGCCAGCAGCCCCTACGGCACCGGGGAGCTGTTTTTT. The rearrangement joins TRBV4-1 to TRBJ2-2; D call uncertain. The CDR3 runs to 13 residues. Germline CDR1 MGHRA, CDR2 YSYEKL. The germline V and J ends were trimmed by 4 bases and 4 bases, with 7 bases remaining between them.

This clone was seen once. The chain combines TRBV28 with TRBJ1-5, with D perhaps matching TRBD1 (6 bases). CDR1 and CDR2 from the germline V gene are MDHEN and SYDVKM. The CDR3 is made up of 15 amino acids. Deletions cut 5 bases from V and 5 bases from J, with 16 bases between. The CDR3 nucleotides read TGTGCCAGCAGTCTCGGGACATTCAGTGATCAGCCCCAGCATTTT. Translation gives CASSLGTFSDQPQHF.

The J gene is TRBJ1-5, the V gene TRBV4-1, with TRBD1 identical over 12 bases. This CDR3 contains 16 residues. J was trimmed by 7 bases and V by 2 bases; bases with no gene match: 6. Germline V gene sequence: CDR1 MGHRA, CDR2 YSYEKL. CDR3 sequence (DNA): TGCGCCAGCAGCCAACTAGGGACAGGGGGCAGGCAGCCCCAGCATTTT. It yields the protein CASSQLGTGGRQPQHF.

The chain recombines TRBV2 with TRBJ2-7; TRBD2 aligns across 13 bases. V lost 6 bases to trimming and J lost 6 bases; unmatched junction nucleotides: 8. The CDR3 has 15 amino acids. In germline, CDR1 is SNHLY, CDR2 FYNNEI. The CDR3 region is CASRELAGGRSEQYF. The CDR3 DNA is TGTGCCAGCAGGGAACTAGCGGGAGGGCGATCCGAGCAGTACTTC.